This T cell receptor beta chain was sequenced for a study of neoadjuvant anti-PD-1 for oral cavity cancer. The overall study: Around day 43, patients without progression received a fourth nivolumab dose before surgery.

Sample share makes this clone medium-sized. TCRdb's copy holds only in-frame clones and misses some; the assay was immunoSEQ multiplex PCR. The sample holds approximately 15,000 clones, roughly two fifths seen once. Time point: after neoadjuvant nivolumab, at surgical resection. Stage II-IVA oral cavity squamous cell carcinoma was new and untreated by systemic or radiation therapy. Patients had HPV-negative, locally advanced oral cavity squamous cell carcinoma. The clonotype was recovered from a person aged 35-79 years with oral cavity squamous cell carcinoma. This material consisted of tumor tissue, taken after nivolumab (anti-PD-1) treatment.

Here the CDR3 DNA reads TGTGCCAGCAGTGAAGAGTCGACAGGGCGGAGCGAGCAGTACTTC. Translating gives CASSEESTGRSEQYF. The V and J genes are TRBV2 and TRBJ2-7; 7 bases are a match to TRBD1. Germline CDR1 is SNHLY and CDR2 is FYNNEI. The V and J ends lost 1 base and 6 bases, in that order; junction bases with no gene match: 9. The CDR3 runs to 15 residues.